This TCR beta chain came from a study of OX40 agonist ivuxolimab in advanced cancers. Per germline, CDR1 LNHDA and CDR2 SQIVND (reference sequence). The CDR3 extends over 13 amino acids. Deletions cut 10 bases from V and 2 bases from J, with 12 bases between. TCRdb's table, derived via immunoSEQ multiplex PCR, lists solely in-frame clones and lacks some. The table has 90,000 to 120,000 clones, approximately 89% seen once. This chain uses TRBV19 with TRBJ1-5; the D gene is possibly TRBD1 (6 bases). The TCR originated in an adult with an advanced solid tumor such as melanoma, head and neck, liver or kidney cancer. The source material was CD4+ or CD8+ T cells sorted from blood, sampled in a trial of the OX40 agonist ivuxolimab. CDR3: CATYGQRNQPQHF. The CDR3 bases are TGTGCCACCTATGGACAGCGCAATCAGCCCCAGCATTTT.